This is a list of T cell receptor beta chains from one sample in a study of human T cells and chemical hapten exposure. MiXCR, run by TCRdb on the RACE reads, gives a single entry per CDR3 protein. The table has more than 70,000 distinct CDR3 sequences, 11% seen once. Here the sequenced sample was whole blood, taken in connection with sensitization to the hapten diphenylcyclopropenone (DPC). These receptors originate from a man between 18 and 35 years old with alopecia areata. Some clones in this sample may be carry-over from other donors' samples. Both conserved end residues are part of each CDR3. The order of the fields is clone size, V gene, CDR3 length, D gene, J gene, CDR3 protein, CDR3 DNA. A D gene is named only where the DNA matches it firmly. Clone size appears in some rows only: once, few, many, or a class for an expanded clone.

>-|TRBV11-3|16|-|TRBJ2-5
CASSSSPGHGEETQYF
TGTGCCAGCAGCTCTTCCCCCGGACACGGCGAAGAGACCCAGTACTTC
>many|TRBV7-6|17|-|TRBJ1-1
CASSPLGQGPMNTEAFF
TGTGCCAGCAGCCCGCTTGGTCAGGGGCCCATGAACACTGAAGCTTTCTTT
>many|TRBV7-6|14|-|TRBJ1-2
CASSLADSNYGYTF
TGTGCCAGCAGCTTAGCAGACAGTAACTATGGCTACACCTTC
>once|TRBV27|12|-|TRBJ1-2
CASSLYGDSYTF
TGTGCCAGCAGTTTATACGGGGACAGCTACACCTTC
>few|TRBV20-1|11|-|TRBJ1-6
CSASGGTPLHF
TGCAGTGCTTCCGGTGGGACACCCCTCCACTTT
>-|TRBV20-1|11|-|TRBJ2-7
CSARIRYEQYF
TGCAGTGCTAGAATCCGCTACGAGCAGTACTTC
>-|TRBV6-4|15|TRBD2|TRBJ2-1
CASSDGVAGVNEQFF
TGTGCCAGCAGTGACGGAGTAGCGGGGGTCAATGAGCAGTTCTTC
>few|TRBV4-3|18|TRBD1|TRBJ1-3
CASSQSGTGGYSGNTIYF
TGCGCCAGCAGCCAATCAGGGACAGGGGGTTACTCTGGAAACACCATATATTTT
>few|TRBV4-1|11|-|TRBJ1-1
CASSQLGVAFF
TGCGCCAGCAGCCAATTGGGGGTAGCTTTCTTT
>-|TRBV7-2|15|-|TRBJ1-5
CASSLPRVNNQPQHF
TGTGCCAGCAGCTTGCCCCGGGTCAACAATCAGCCCCAGCATTTT
>once|TRBV12-3/TRBV12-4|13|TRBD1|TRBJ1-1
CASRGQGASQASF
TGTGCCAGCAGGGGACAGGGGGCGTCACAGGCTTCCTTT
>many|TRBV13|15|-|TRBJ2-7
CASSLILGFLYEQYF
TGTGCCAGCAGCTTAATCTTGGGGTTTCTCTACGAGCAGTACTTC
>many|TRBV6-2/TRBV6-3|12|-|TRBJ1-2
CASSSSAYGYTF
TGTGCCAGCAGTTCTTCAGCCTATGGCTACACCTTC
>-|TRBV3-1|16|TRBD2|TRBJ2-1
CASSQSTSGAYNEQFF
TGTGCCAGCAGCCAATCAACTAGCGGGGCCTACAATGAGCAGTTCTTC
>many|TRBV2|14|-|TRBJ1-4
CASTPDRSNEKLFF
TGTGCCAGCACTCCGGACAGATCTAATGAAAAACTGTTTTTT
>many|TRBV7-2|15|-|TRBJ2-3
CASRIGAGRTDTQYF
TGTGCCAGCAGAATAGGCGCGGGACGCACAGATACGCAGTATTTT
>few|TRBV28|16|TRBD2|TRBJ2-4
CASSRLAGGAKNIQYF
TGTGCCAGCAGCCGACTAGCGGGGGGCGCCAAAAACATTCAGTACTTC
>few|TRBV9|15|-|TRBJ1-6
CASSVEQGMASPLHF
TGTGCCAGCAGCGTAGAGCAGGGGATGGCTTCACCCCTCCACTTT
>-|TRBV11-2|14|TRBD1|TRBJ1-1
CASSRGLIRTEAFF
TGTGCCAGCAGCAGGGGGCTAATTAGAACTGAAGCTTTCTTT
>-|TRBV5-1|16|-|TRBJ2-1
CASSSGVVEVDNEQFF
TGCGCCAGCAGCTCCGGGGTGGTGGAGGTCGACAATGAGCAGTTCTTC
>few|TRBV4-3|15|-|TRBJ1-4
CASSQETTADEKLFF
TGCGCCAGCAGCCAAGAGACCACCGCCGATGAAAAACTGTTTTTT
>many|TRBV7-9|15|-|TRBJ2-3
CASSLVPSGTDTQYF
TGTGCCAGCAGCTTGGTACCCTCGGGTACAGATACGCAGTATTTT
>many|TRBV19|15|TRBD1|TRBJ2-3
CASKETGGMRDTQYF
TGTGCCAGTAAGGAGACAGGGGGAATGAGAGATACGCAGTATTTT
>-|TRBV7-2|13|-|TRBJ2-3
CASSLIRAGPHLF
TGTGCCAGCAGCTTAATTCGGGCAGGACCGCACCTTTTT
>few|TRBV18|18|TRBD2|TRBJ2-1
CASSRPTSGGAFGNEQFF
TGTGCCAGCTCACGACCGACTAGCGGGGGGGCCTTTGGGAATGAGCAGTTCTTC
>few|TRBV11-2|11|-|TRBJ1-6
CASSLDSPLHF
TGTGCCAGCAGCTTAGATTCACCCCTCCACTTT
>few|TRBV6-2/TRBV6-3|14|-|TRBJ1-2
CASSPNGINYGYTF
TGTGCCAGCAGTCCCAACGGGATTAACTATGGCTACACCTTC
>many|TRBV19|19|TRBD1|TRBJ1-6
CASSIGLGQGASSNSPLHF
TGTGCCAGTAGTATAGGATTGGGACAGGGGGCCAGTTCGAATTCACCCCTCCACTTT
>many|TRBV18|15|-|TRBJ1-5
CASSSSGALNQPQHF
TGTGCCAGCTCATCATCAGGGGCCCTCAATCAGCCCCAGCATTTT
>-|TRBV9|15|-|TRBJ1-5
CASSVAGGNNQPQHF
TGTGCCAGCAGCGTAGCTGGCGGGAACAATCAGCCCCAGCATTTT
>many|TRBV11-2|16|TRBD1|TRBJ2-7
CASRHPGQGDSYEQYF
TGTGCCAGCAGGCATCCGGGACAGGGAGATTCCTACGAGCAGTACTTC
>few|TRBV14|13|-|TRBJ2-7
CASSLWGLYEQYF
TGTGCCAGCAGCCTTTGGGGGCTCTACGAGCAGTACTTC
>-|TRBV6-5|16|-|TRBJ1-1
CASSYSRGERNTEAFF
TGTGCCAGCAGTTACTCGAGGGGAGAGAGGAACACTGAAGCTTTCTTT
>many|TRBV7-9|15|-|TRBJ1-5
CASSIGTTGNQPQHF
TGTGCCAGCAGCATAGGGACGACAGGAAATCAGCCCCAGCATTTT
>many|TRBV12-5|15|-|TRBJ1-1
CASVPKSGAVTEAFF
TGTGCTAGTGTTCCCAAGTCGGGGGCGGTCACTGAAGCTTTCTTT
>few|TRBV12-3/TRBV12-4|15|-|TRBJ2-3
CASSLRLAGTDTQYF
TGTGCCAGCAGTTTAAGGCTAGCTGGCACAGATACGCAGTATTTT
>-|TRBV29-1|14|-|TRBJ2-2
CSVAPGPNTGELFF
TGCAGCGTAGCCCCGGGTCCGAACACCGGGGAGCTGTTTTTT
>many|TRBV25-1|13|-|TRBJ1-6
CASSDLSISPLHF
TGTGCCAGCAGTGATTTATCGATTTCACCCCTCCACTTT
>-|TRBV27|15|-|TRBJ2-5
CASSLTGYRGGTQYF
TGTGCCAGCAGTTTAACGGGCTACCGGGGTGGCACCCAGTACTTC
>-|TRBV11-2|18|TRBD2|TRBJ2-2
CASSPHISAGGFTGELFF
TGTGCCAGCAGCCCACACATCTCGGCGGGGGGCTTCACCGGGGAGCTGTTTTTT
>many|TRBV5-4|13|TRBD1|TRBJ1-1
CASSRDRDTEAFF
TGTGCCAGCAGCAGGGACAGGGACACTGAAGCTTTCTTT
>-|TRBV7-2|13|-|TRBJ1-1
CASSLRRGSEAFF
TGTGCCAGCAGCCTACGACGGGGCTCTGAAGCTTTCTTT
>-|TRBV28|11|-|TRBJ2-7
CASSLGIEQYF
TGTGCCAGCAGTTTGGGGATCGAGCAGTACTTC
>many|TRBV10-1|15|TRBD1|TRBJ2-1
CASSEGQGAGNEQFF
TGCGCCAGCAGTGAGGGACAGGGGGCGGGTAATGAGCAGTTCTTC
>few|TRBV29-1|14|-|TRBJ1-1
CSASPAQLNTEAFF
TGCAGCGCAAGTCCGGCCCAACTGAACACTGAAGCTTTCTTT
>-|TRBV29-1|11|-|TRBJ2-5
CSLAAGGAQYF
TGCAGCCTGGCAGCCGGCGGGGCCCAGTACTTC
>-|TRBV14|16|-|TRBJ2-3
CASSQEGFGARLTQYF
TGTGCCAGCAGCCAAGAAGGGTTTGGAGCGAGATTAACGCAGTATTTT
>-|TRBV7-6|17|-|TRBJ1-5
CASSLVGAVRSNQPQHF
TGTGCCAGCAGCTTAGTAGGGGCAGTTCGGAGCAATCAGCCCCAGCATTTT
>-|TRBV29-1|14|-|TRBJ1-3
CSVGQSGSGNTIYF
TGCAGCGTAGGACAGAGCGGCTCTGGAAACACCATATATTTT
>many|TRBV6-5|17|-|TRBJ1-3
CASSYSVGTLLGNTIYF
TGTGCCAGCAGTTACTCGGTTGGGACACTTCTTGGAAACACCATATATTTT
>many|TRBV7-9|12|-|TRBJ2-1
CASSFKGPEQFF
TGTGCCAGCAGCTTCAAGGGACCCGAGCAGTTCTTC
>-|TRBV9|14|-|TRBJ2-5
CASSVDFTSETQYF
TGTGCCAGCAGCGTAGACTTCACCTCAGAGACCCAGTACTTC
>few|TRBV5-6|14|-|TRBJ1-2
CASSLIGSPAGYTF
TGTGCCAGCAGCTTGATAGGGTCCCCCGCTGGCTACACCTTC
>-|TRBV29-1|12|TRBD1|TRBJ1-1
CSGDRGLTEAFF
TGCAGCGGCGACAGGGGGCTCACTGAAGCTTTCTTT
>many|TRBV18|14|-|TRBJ1-1
CASSPGREGTEAFF
TGTGCCAGCTCACCCGGGAGGGAAGGCACTGAAGCTTTCTTT